This entry is about one T cell receptor beta chain. This specimen comes from a study of shared T cell receptors in the human thymus. The method was immunoSEQ multiplex PCR; TCRdb's version includes in-frame clones alone and lacks a portion of them. In the table there are about 710,000 clones, 87% of which are singletons. The V end was cut by 5 bases, the J end by 1 base, with 20 bases between. Germline lookup yields CDR1 SGHTA and CDR2 FQGNSA. This CDR3 has 17 amino acids. In addition, the sample was reused for a study of human thymus T cells. From that paper: The sample donors, healthy Finnish infants, were having corrective surgery for congenital heart defects. Thymus was obtained from resections taken during corrective heart surgery. Blood and thymic repertoires both appeared biased in V and J gene usage. Highly overlapping thymic repertoires in unrelated individuals were reported by related research.

This clonotype originated in a boy younger than two with a congenital heart defect. Sequences were obtained from thymocytes. The chain combines TRBV7-2 with TRBJ1-1, with TRBD1 as a possible D gene (6 bases). In nucleotides, the CDR3 is TGTGCCAGCAGCCACCGATCGAACAGGGTTCAGAACACTGAAGCTTTCTTT. Translating it yields CASSHRSNRVQNTEAFF.